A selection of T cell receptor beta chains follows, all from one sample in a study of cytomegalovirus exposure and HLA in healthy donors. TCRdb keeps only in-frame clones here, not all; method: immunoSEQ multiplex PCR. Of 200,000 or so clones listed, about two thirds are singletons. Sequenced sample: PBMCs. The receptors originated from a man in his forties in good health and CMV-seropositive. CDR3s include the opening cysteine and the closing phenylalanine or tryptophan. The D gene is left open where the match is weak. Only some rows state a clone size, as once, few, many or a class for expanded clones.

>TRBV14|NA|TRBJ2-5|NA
TGTGCCAGCAGCCAAGTCGGGGAGGCCCTCCAAGAGACCCAGTACTTC
CASSQVGEALQETQYF
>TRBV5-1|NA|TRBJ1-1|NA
TGCGCCAGCAGCATGCCGACAGGCGTGAACACTGAAGCTTTCTTT
CASSMPTGVNTEAFF
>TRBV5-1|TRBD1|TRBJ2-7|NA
TGCGCCAGCAGGGGGGGACAGGGGGTCAACCTTTACGAGCAGTACTTC
CASRGGQGVNLYEQYF
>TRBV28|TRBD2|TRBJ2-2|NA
TGTGCCAGCAGTTTTGCGGGGGGCACCGGGGAGCTGTTTTTT
CASSFAGGTGELFF
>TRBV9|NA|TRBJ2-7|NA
TGTGCCAGCAGCGTAGGGCGGGGGCGAGGCTACGAGCAGTACTTC
CASSVGRGRGYEQYF
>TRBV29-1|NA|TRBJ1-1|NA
TGCAGCGCGCGAACCGGGGGGGGCACTGAAGCTTTCTTT
CSARTGGGTEAFF
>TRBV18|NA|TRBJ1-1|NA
TGTGCCAGCTCTCCGGCGGGGGATTGGAACACTGAAGCTTTCTTT
CASSPAGDWNTEAFF
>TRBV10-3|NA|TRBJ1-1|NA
TGTGCCATCAGTGAGTCGGACACCCGAATGGCTGAGGCTTTCTTT
CAISESDTRMAEAFF
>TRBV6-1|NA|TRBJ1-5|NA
TGTGCCAGCCACTCCCGTTTGGATCAGCCCCAGCATTTT
CASHSRLDQPQHF
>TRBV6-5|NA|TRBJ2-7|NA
TGTGCCAGCAGTTACGCCGACTCCCAGCAGTACTTC
CASSYADSQQYF
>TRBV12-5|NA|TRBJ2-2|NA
TGTGCTAGTGGTTTGGTCATGCGGGATATGAACACCGGGGAGCTGTTTTTT
CASGLVMRDMNTGELFF
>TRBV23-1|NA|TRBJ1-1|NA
TGCGCCAGCAGTCAATCGGAGCAGGGTGGTACGGACACTGAAGCTTTCTTT
CASSQSEQGGTDTEAFF
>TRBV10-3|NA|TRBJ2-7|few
TGTGCCATCAGTGCAAGAGGAACTAGCCCGGGTTCCGAGCAGTACTTC
CAISARGTSPGSEQYF
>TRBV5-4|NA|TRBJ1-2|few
TGTGCCAGCAGCTCCCCCAAGGCAGGGTACTATGGCTACACCTTC
CASSSPKAGYYGYTF
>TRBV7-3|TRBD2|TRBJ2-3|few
TGTGCCAGCAGCCCGAAGTCGACTAGCGGCACAGATACGCAGTATTTT
CASSPKSTSGTDTQYF
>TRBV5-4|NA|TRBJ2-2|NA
TGTGCCAGCACCTCTCGCACCGGGGAGCTGTTTTTT
CASTSRTGELFF
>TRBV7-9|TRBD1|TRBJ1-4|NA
TGTGCCAGCAGCTTGGGGACAGGTTTCGGGGAAAAACTGTTTTTT
CASSLGTGFGEKLFF
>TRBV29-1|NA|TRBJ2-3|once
TGCAGCGCCGGCCAGCGCCTAGCGCAGGATACGCAGTATTTT
CSAGQRLAQDTQYF
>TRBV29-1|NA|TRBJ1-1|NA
TGCAGCGTTGAAGATACGCTCGGAGCTTTCTTT
CSVEDTLGAFF
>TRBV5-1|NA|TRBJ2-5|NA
TGCGCCAGCAGCTTTGGACAGCAAGAGACCCAGTACTTC
CASSFGQQETQYF
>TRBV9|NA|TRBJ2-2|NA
TGTGCCAGCAGCGTAGTCGGGGGGAACACCGGGGAGCTGTTTTTT
CASSVVGGNTGELFF
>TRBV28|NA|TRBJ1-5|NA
TGTGCCAGCAGCCTCACCATTGGCTTCCAGCCCCAGCATTTT
CASSLTIGFQPQHF
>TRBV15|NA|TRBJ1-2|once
TGTGCCACCCACGGGGCTAACTATGGCTACACCTTC
CATHGANYGYTF
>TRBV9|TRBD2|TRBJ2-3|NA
TGTGCCAGCAGCGGATCCCTGGGACTAGCGGGGGATAGCACAGATACGCAGTATTTT
CASSGSLGLAGDSTDTQYF
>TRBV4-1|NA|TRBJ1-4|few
TGCGCCAGCAGCTCAGGCTCTCTTTCGGACAGCGAAAAACTGTTTTTT
CASSSGSLSDSEKLFF
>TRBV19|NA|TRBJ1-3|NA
TGTGCCAGTAGGGATTCGACGCGGGGCTCTGGAAACACCATATATTTT
CASRDSTRGSGNTIYF
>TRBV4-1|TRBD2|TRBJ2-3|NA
TGCGCCAGCAGCAGAACTCTAGCGGGGGGCCCCACAGATACGCAGTATTTT
CASSRTLAGGPTDTQYF
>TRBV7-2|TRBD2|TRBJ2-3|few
TGTGCCAGCAGCCTCCTTGAGCGGGGGGGCGGAAATACGCAGTATTTT
CASSLLERGGGNTQYF
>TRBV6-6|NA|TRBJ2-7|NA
TGTGCCAGCAGTTTAGCAGGGGACTACGAGCAGTACTTC
CASSLAGDYEQYF
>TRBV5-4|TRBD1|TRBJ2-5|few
TGTGCCAGCAGCGCGTACAGGGGCGAGACCCAGTACTTC
CASSAYRGETQYF
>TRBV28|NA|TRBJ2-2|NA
TGTGCCAGCAGTTTAGAGGCGTCCGTGACTACCGGGGAGCTGTTTTTT
CASSLEASVTTGELFF
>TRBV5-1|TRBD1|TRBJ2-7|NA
TGCGCCAGCAGCTTTACAGGGGACCCCTACTACGAGCAGTACTTC
CASSFTGDPYYEQYF
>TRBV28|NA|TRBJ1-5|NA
TGTGCCAGCAGTTTAAGCACGAGCAAGCCCCAGCATTTT
CASSLSTSKPQHF
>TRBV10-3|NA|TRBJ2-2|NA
TGTGCCATCAGTGAGAGGGGCACCGGGGAGCTGTTTTTT
CAISERGTGELFF
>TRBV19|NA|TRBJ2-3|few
TGTGCCAGTAGTCTAGAAGGGGGTACGCAGTATTTT
CASSLEGGTQYF
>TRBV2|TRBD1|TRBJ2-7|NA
TGTGCCAGCAGTGAGTCAGGGGGCCGGTACGAGCAGTACTTC
CASSESGGRYEQYF
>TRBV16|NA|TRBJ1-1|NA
TGTGCCAGCAGCCCCTTTCAGGGAGCTTTCTTT
CASSPFQGAFF
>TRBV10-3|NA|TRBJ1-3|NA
TGTGCCATCAGGACTCCGGGACTCAACGAAGCTGGAAACACCATATATTTT
CAIRTPGLNEAGNTIYF
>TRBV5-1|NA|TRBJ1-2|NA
TGCGCCAGCAGCTTGGCCAAAGGGGGATCTGGCTACACCTTC
CASSLAKGGSGYTF